This record looks at one TCR beta chain sequence and its context. The specificity of this receptor is unknown. No qualities accompany the bases; no much larger clone lies one base away. TCRbeta CDR3 regions were amplified from genomic DNA by means of the immunoSEQ Assay, a bias-controlled multiplex PCR. Per the source publication's procedure: The number of nucleated cells in each sample was estimated by amplification of reference gene primers within the assay. To quantify the absolute abundance of each unique TCRbeta CDR3 rearrangement, sequence reads were collapsed and filtered. For each sample, productive Simpson clonality was calculated as the square root of Simpson's diversity index across productive rearrangements. What TCRdb holds here is the immuneACCESS table cut down to in-frame rearrangements. Part of the clones is not present; checked against another copy, under half of the missing clones reflect an unresolved V gene, and the others are unexplained. The V and J calls and clone size come from that table; D and trimming were worked out from the DNA. This sample is represented by about 110,000 clones; 84% of them were singletons. The leading ten clones occupy 11% to 15% of the sample.

Collaborating institutions collected whole blood in K2EDTA tubes following their own protocols. For TCRbeta analysis, collaborator samples were shipped as frozen whole blood, as isolated PBMCs, or as DNA extracted from either sample type. The entry originates in a study of blood T cell repertoires in COVID-19 (dated by TCRdb to 2019 to 2021). General notes on the study: Samples covering the acute and convalescent phases of COVID-19 were provided by collaborators in the United States, Italy and Spain. Where available, HLA class I and class II types were obtained from metadata supplied by the sample provider rather than from assay-based typing. The dataset comprised deeply sampled blood TCRbeta repertoires from subjects exposed to, actively infected with, or recovered from COVID-19. The repertoires were released in a freely available public database intended as a resource for research on the immune response to SARS-CoV-2. The material from the prospective study consisted of cDNA or gDNA derived from T cells, B-cell-depleted T cells, or PBMCs. Samples were obtained from the ongoing ImmuneRACE study (first 160 participants) and from roughly 1,300 subjects provided by 6 global collaborators. Sample metadata almost always included a de-identified subject ID, COVID-19 status, age in years and sex.

General conclusions and limits of the study: Clinical and demographic metadata were provided uncurated, with the amount varying by source and participant.

This TCR was recovered from a woman aged 55-70 years with acute or convalescent COVID-19. Sequencing used peripheral blood.

The CDR3: CASSPPTSGWNTGELFF. The DNA sequence is TGCGCCAGCAGCCCCCCGACTAGCGGGTGGAACACCGGGGAGCTGTTTTTT. The sequence links TRBV4-1 to TRBJ2-2, with TRBD2 matching 10 junction bases. CDR1 MGHRA and CDR2 YSYEKL are derived from the germline V gene. Compared with germline, V lacks 4 bases and J lacks 1 base; bases without a gene match: 6. Counted from cysteine to phenylalanine, this CDR3 has 17 amino acids. Kept here is only the CDR3 DNA, which spans 51 bases and is read in frame from base 1.